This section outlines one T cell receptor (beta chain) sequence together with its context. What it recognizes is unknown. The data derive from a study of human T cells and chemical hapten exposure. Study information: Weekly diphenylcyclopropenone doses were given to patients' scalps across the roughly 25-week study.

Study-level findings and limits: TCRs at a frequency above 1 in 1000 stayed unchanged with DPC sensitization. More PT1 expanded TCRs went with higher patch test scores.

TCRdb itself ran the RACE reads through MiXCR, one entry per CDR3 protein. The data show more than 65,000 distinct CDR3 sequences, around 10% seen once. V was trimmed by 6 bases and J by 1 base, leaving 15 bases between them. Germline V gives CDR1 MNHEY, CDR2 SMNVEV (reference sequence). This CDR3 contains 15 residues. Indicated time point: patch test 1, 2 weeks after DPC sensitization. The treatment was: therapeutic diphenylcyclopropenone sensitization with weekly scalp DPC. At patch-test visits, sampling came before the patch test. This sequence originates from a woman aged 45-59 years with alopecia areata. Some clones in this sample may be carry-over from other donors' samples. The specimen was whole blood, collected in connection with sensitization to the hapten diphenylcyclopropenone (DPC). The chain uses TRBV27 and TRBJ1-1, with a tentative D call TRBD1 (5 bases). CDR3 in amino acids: CASSRGRGTNTEAFF. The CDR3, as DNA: TGTGCCAGCAGCCGTGGTCGGGGGACGAACACTGAAGCTTTCTTT.